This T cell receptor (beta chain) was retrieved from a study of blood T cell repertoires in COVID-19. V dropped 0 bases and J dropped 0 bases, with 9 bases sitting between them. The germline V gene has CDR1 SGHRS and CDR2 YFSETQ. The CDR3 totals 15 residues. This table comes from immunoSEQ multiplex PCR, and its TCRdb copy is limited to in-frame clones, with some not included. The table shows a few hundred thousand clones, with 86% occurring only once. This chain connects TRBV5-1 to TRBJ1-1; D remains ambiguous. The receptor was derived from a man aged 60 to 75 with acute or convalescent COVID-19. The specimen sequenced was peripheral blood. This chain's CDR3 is CASSLGATMNTEAFF. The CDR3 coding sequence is TGCGCCAGCAGCTTGGGGGCCACAATGAACACTGAAGCTTTCTTT.